One sample yielded the 25 T cell receptor beta chains listed below, sequenced in a study of blood T cell repertoires in COVID-19. The data were produced by immunoSEQ multiplex PCR, yet TCRdb's version contains in-frame clones alone and is incomplete. This table holds 90,000 or so clones, roughly 83% found once. The source material was peripheral blood. These receptors were taken from a man aged 45-65 years with active COVID-19.

This chain joins TRBV6-5 and TRBJ1-1; TRBD1 matches 8 bases. The germline V gene has CDR1 MNHEY and CDR2 SVGAGI. V lost 8 bases to trimming and J lost 0 bases; unmatched junction nucleotides: 8. This CDR3 has 15 amino acids. CDR3 coding DNA: TGTGCCAGCCGACCCGACAGGGGAATGAACACTGAAGCTTTCTTT. This gives the protein CASRPDRGMNTEAFF.

This chain joins TRBV30 and TRBJ1-3; the D is unclear. The CDR3 has 15 residues. Germline CDR1 and CDR2: GTSNPN and SVGIG (reference sequence). With 0 bases removed from V and 2 bases from J, the gap between germline ends came to 11 bases. The CDR3 sequence is CAWSVAGKTGNTIYF. CDR3 nucleotides: TGTGCCTGGAGTGTGGCCGGGAAAACTGGAAACACCATATATTTT.

This clone appeared a single time. The V gene is TRBV3-1 (or the pseudogene TRBV3-2), the J gene TRBJ2-5, with 7 bases aligning to TRBD2. Per the germline V gene, CDR1 is LGHDT and CDR2 is YNNKEL (reference sequence). The CDR3 has 15 amino acids. V lost 4 bases and J lost 7; bases outside the gene matches: 12. For the CDR3, the DNA is TGTGCCAGCAGCCTACTTGGGGGGGGAAAAGGGACCCAGTACTTC. Its protein is CASSLLGGGKGTQYF.

This chain uses TRBV28 with TRBJ1-6, with TRBD1 matching over 10 bases. The germline V gene has CDR1 MDHEN and CDR2 SYDVKM. V gave up 7 bases and J gave up 10 bases; unmatched junction bases: 13. CDR3 length: 16 residues. The DNA for the CDR3 is TGTGCCAGCACCAACTTGGGGGGACAGGGGAGGTCACCCCTCCACTTT. Translation: CASTNLGGQGRSPLHF.

This clone was picked up a small number of times. The rearrangement joins TRBV6-5 to TRBJ1-6, with D unclear. This CDR3 is built from 12 residues. V lost 6 bases to trimming and J lost 14 bases, with 14 bases between them. Germline assignment: CDR1 MNHEY and CDR2 SVGAGI. For the CDR3, the DNA is TGTGCCAGCAGCTATGACGGAGAGGCCCTCCACTTT. The encoded protein is CASSYDGEALHF.

The CDR3 here is CAWSVGEGLGYTF. CDR3 DNA sequence: TGTGCCTGGAGTGTAGGTGAGGGACTGGGCTACACCTTC. The chain uses TRBV30 and TRBJ1-2; D perhaps matches TRBD1 (5 bases). Trimming took off 0 bases at V and 8 bases at J, with 13 bases between the two ends. The germline CDR1 and CDR2 sequences are GTSNPN and SVGIG (reference sequence). CDR3 length: 13 amino acids.

The rearrangement links TRBV24-1 to TRBJ2-7; 7 nucleotides align to TRBD1. The CDR3 is made up of 14 amino acids. The germline CDR1 and CDR2 sequences are KGHDR and SFDVKD. Trimming removed 0 bases from V and 5 bases from J; junction bases left unmatched: 3. The CDR3 region is CATSDLKTGNEQYF. DNA of the CDR3: TGTGCCACCAGTGATTTGAAGACAGGGAACGAGCAGTACTTC.

The rearrangement uses TRBV5-6 and TRBJ2-5; a possible D gene is TRBD1 (8 bases). Trimming removed 5 bases at V and 3 bases at J, with 14 bases between. In germline, CDR1 is SGHDT, CDR2 YYEEEE. The CDR3 extends over 14 amino acids. The CDR3 DNA reads as TGTGCCAGCAGTCGGACAGGGAGGGAAGAGACCCAGTACTTC. Its translation: CASSRTGREETQYF.

A few counts support this clone. The DNA for the CDR3 is TGTGCCAGCTCGTTGACAGGGGAGTTGGACTATGGCTACACCTTC. As protein: CASSLTGELDYGYTF. The rearrangement uses TRBV18 and TRBJ1-2, with 8 nucleotides matching TRBD1. Germline trimming cut 6 bases from V and 3 bases from J; bases unmatched to any gene: 9. Looked up from germline, CDR1 is KGHSH and CDR2 is LQKENI. This CDR3 is built from 15 residues. Based on the CDR3 plus reference TRBV18 and TRBJ1-2, the full variable domain is NAGVMQNPRHLVRRRGQEARLRCSPMKGHSHVYWYRQLPEEGLKFMVYLQKENIIDESGMPKERFSAEFPKEGPSILRIQQVVRGDSAAYFCASSLTGELDYGYTFGSGTRLTVV.

The chain recombines TRBV4-2 with TRBJ2-2; tentative D call: TRBD2 (6 bases). Trimming took 0 bases from V and 0 from J, leaving 8 bases between them. This CDR3 has 16 residues. Per the germline V gene, CDR1 is LGHNA and CDR2 is YNFKEQ. The DNA of the CDR3 is TGTGCCAGCAGCCAAGAGGCGGGATCGAACACCGGGGAGCTGTTTTTT. It specifies CASSQEAGSNTGELFF.

The chain couples TRBV27 to TRBJ2-3; 12 bases line up with TRBD2. Germline assignment: CDR1 MNHEY and CDR2 SMNVEV (reference sequence). Trimming at V came to 8 bases and at J to 1 base, leaving 10 bases not matched to a gene. CDR3 length: 17 amino acids. The CDR3 DNA follows: TGTGCCAGCCGTGGGGCTAGCGGGAGGGGGGGCACAGATACGCAGTATTTT. The encoded protein is CASRGASGRGGTDTQYF.

V usage is TRBV18 and J usage is TRBJ1-1; D not resolved. The CDR3 sequence is 12 residues long. Per germline, CDR1 KGHSH and CDR2 LQKENI. Between the trimmed V and J ends, which lost 5 bases and 0 bases, there was a span of 4 bases. CDR3 coding DNA: TGTGCCAGCTCAAACATGAACACTGAAGCTTTCTTT. Translated, it gives CASSNMNTEAFF.

V usage is TRBV5-6 and J usage is TRBJ2-3, with 8 bases matching TRBD2. Germline V CDR1 and CDR2: SGHDT, YYEEEE. The CDR3 runs to 16 residues. V dropped 2 bases and J dropped 0; count of bases not matched to a gene: 5. The CDR3 loop reads CASSFYGLASTDTQYF. CDR3 in DNA: TGTGCCAGCAGCTTTTATGGACTAGCTAGCACAGATACGCAGTATTTT.

This clone has just one count. The chain carries TRBV27 and TRBJ2-6; D is unresolved. The CDR3 has 12 amino acids. V was trimmed by 5 bases and J by 15 bases, leaving 14 bases between them. Germline CDR1 is MNHEY and CDR2 is SMNVEV (reference sequence). For the CDR3, the DNA is TGTGCCAGCAGTGGGCCCTTATACCCCCTGACTTTC. It encodes CASSGPLYPLTF.

The rearrangement joins TRBV11-2 to TRBJ2-5; D perhaps matches TRBD2 (5 bases). V lost 6 bases and J lost 3, with 14 bases in between. Germline assignment: CDR1 SGHAT and CDR2 FQNNGV. The CDR3 consists of 14 residues. The CDR3: CASSSPAGKETQYF. CDR3 sequence (DNA): TGTGCCAGCAGTTCCCCCGCGGGTAAAGAGACCCAGTACTTC.

The chain links TRBV4-3 to TRBJ1-5; D perhaps matches TRBD1 (6 bases). CDR3 size: 18 residues. Germline lookup yields CDR1 LGHNA and CDR2 YSLEER. V lost 0 bases and J 0 bases, leaving 15 bases between the germline ends. The CDR3: CASSQDLRSDSSNQPQHF. CDR3 sequence (DNA): TGCGCCAGCAGCCAAGATCTGCGGTCGGACAGTAGCAATCAGCCCCAGCATTTT.

The chain is built from TRBV28 and TRBJ1-2, with D possibly being TRBD1 (5 bases). CDR1 and CDR2 from the germline V gene are MDHEN and SYDVKM. The CDR3 is 14 residues long. Trimming removed 4 bases from V and 4 bases from J, with 13 bases in between. The CDR3 spells CASSWGVGIYGYTF. Here the CDR3 DNA reads TGTGCCAGCAGTTGGGGGGTCGGGATCTATGGCTACACCTTC.

This sequence joins TRBV27 and TRBJ2-3, with TRBD1 identical over 9 bases. Per germline, CDR1 MNHEY and CDR2 SMNVEV (reference sequence). The CDR3 totals 15 residues. Germline trimming cut 3 bases from V and 5 bases from J; bases unmatched to any gene: 6. The CDR3 bases are TGTGCCAGCAGTTTCCGAGGACAGGGGAGAGATACGCAGTATTTT. This sequence encodes CASSFRGQGRDTQYF.

This rearrangement joins TRBV7-6 to TRBJ2-7; the D gene is possibly TRBD1 (6 bases). Germline loops: CDR1 SGHVS, CDR2 FNYEAQ. V lost 6 bases to trimming and J lost 3 bases, with 12 bases between them. This CDR3 contains 13 residues. Here the CDR3 reads CASSGGQNYEQYF. In nucleotides, the CDR3 is TGTGCCAGCAGTGGGGGACAAAACTACGAGCAGTACTTC. The full variable domain, its missing parts supplied by reference TRBV7-6 and TRBJ2-7, is GAGVSQSPRYKVTKRGQDVALRCDPISGHVSLYWYRQALGQGPEFLTYFNYEAQQDKSGLPNDRFSAERPEGSISTLTIQRTEQRDSAMYRCASSGGQNYEQYFGPGTRLTVT.

The rearrangement links TRBV6-2 or TRBV6-3 to TRBJ1-5; TRBD1 is a possible D gene (6 bases). Trimming left V 6 bases short and J 5 bases short, with 14 bases between. The CDR3 is made up of 14 amino acids. Germline CDR1 is MNHEY and CDR2 is SVGEGT. This chain's CDR3 is CASSAPQGHQPQHF. The CDR3 nucleotides read TGTGCCAGCAGCGCCCCTCAGGGGCATCAGCCCCAGCATTTT.

The V and J genes are TRBV29-1 and TRBJ2-3, with TRBD1 matching over 8 bases. This CDR3 comprises 14 residues. With 7 bases clipped from V and 3 bases from J, the junction kept 9 bases outside the gene matches. Germline CDR1 is SQVTM and CDR2 is ANQGSEA. The CDR3 sequence is CSARSWTGTDTQYF. CDR3 coding DNA: TGCAGCGCCCGAAGCTGGACAGGGACAGATACGCAGTATTTT.

This chain joins TRBV27 and TRBJ1-1, with D unclear. V was shortened by 4 bases and J by 0 bases, with 9 bases between the two germline ends. Germline V CDR1 and CDR2: MNHEY, SMNVEV (reference sequence). CDR3 length: 14 amino acids. CDR3 nucleotides: TGTGCCAGCAGTTCTCACTCGCTGAACACTGAAGCTTTCTTT. Its protein is CASSSHSLNTEAFF.

This chain connects TRBV25-1 to TRBJ2-7, with TRBD2 matching 10 bases. Germline V gene sequence: CDR1 MGHDK, CDR2 SYGVNS. With 2 bases clipped from V and 4 bases from J, the junction kept 5 bases outside the gene matches. The CDR3 has 15 amino acids. CDR3 DNA sequence: TGTGCCAGCAGTGAAAGCGGGAGGGGTAAATACGAGCAGTACTTC. Translating gives CASSESGRGKYEQYF.

The chain employs TRBV27 and TRBJ2-3, with D unresolved. Between the trimmed V and J ends, which lost 0 bases and 6 bases, there was a span of 10 bases. CDR1 is MNHEY, CDR2 SMNVEV, per germline (reference sequence). The CDR3 has 14 amino acids. This CDR3 reads CASSLSGLWDTQYF. The CDR3 nucleotides read TGTGCCAGCAGTTTATCTGGCCTCTGGGATACGCAGTATTTT.

The chain carries TRBV18 and TRBJ1-2; D may be TRBD1 (5 bases). Germline V gives CDR1 KGHSH, CDR2 LQKENI. The CDR3 extends over 14 amino acids. With 3 bases removed from V and 2 bases from J, the gap between germline ends came to 10 bases. The CDR3 reads CASSPRANNYGYTF. DNA for the CDR3: TGTGCCAGCTCACCCAGGGCAAACAACTATGGCTACACCTTC.